The present entry profiles one TCR beta chain with its context. No antigen is known for it. The entry originates in a study of cytomegalovirus exposure and HLA in healthy donors. Looking at the study overall: Previous work identified 120 million or so unique TCR beta sequences from 150 million to 200 million T cells.

Study outcomes and limitations: Analysis was carried out at a later point, and it linked a missense DCLRE1C variant to TCR beta V- and J-gene trimming. Among the most significant clusters, several appeared linked to common viral pathogens in a later analysis. Sequencing depth across donors, presence/absence analyses assumed, was roughly uniform.

V gave up 2 bases and J gave up 7 bases; unmatched junction bases: 4. Germline V gives CDR1 MNHEY, CDR2 SVGAGI. The CDR3 has 13 amino acids. PCR amplification relied on 60 Vbeta primers (plus 13 Jbeta primers). Profiled with immunoSEQ multiplex PCR; TCRdb holds only in-frame clones, not every one. The table has some 120,000 clones, about 8.5% seen once; the top ten hold 5% to 7%. The sample consisted of PBMCs. The source is a man aged 35 to 55 in good health and CMV-seronegative. The chain carries TRBV6-5 and TRBJ1-2; 7 bases map to TRBD1. CDR3 loop: CASSYPQGGGYTF. CDR3 bases: TGTGCCAGCAGTTACCCCCAGGGGGGTGGCTACACCTTC.